This T cell receptor beta chain is from a study of beta chain features in type 1 diabetes. Points from the study as a whole: Diminished insertions and augmented deletions at VDJ junctions characterized type 1 diabetes patients. Any PCR bias toward short templates would affect both groups alike. Naive, central memory and Treg TCRB repertoires appeared more alike in patients than in healthy donors.

A single heparinised blood sample, averaging approximately 116 mL, was obtained per donor. Trimming cost V 2 bases and J 1 base, with 8 bases left between them. The CDR3 is 14 amino acids. Looked up from germline, CDR1 is MNHEY and CDR2 is SVGAGI. Comment on this clone: Its cognate antigen is unknown.

The investigators reverse transcribed all of the isolated RNA, so they sequenced expressed TCRB transcripts. Some clones are missing from TCRdb's copy, which holds only in-frame ones; the method was immunoSEQ multiplex PCR. The profile covers under 250,000 clones, with roughly 15% appearing a single time and approximately 0.024% taken by the ten largest. The source of this sequence is a woman aged 40 to 50 in good health. The sequenced sample consisted of naive CD4+ T cells from blood. The rearrangement links TRBV6-5 to TRBJ1-1; weak D call: TRBD1 (5 bases). The CDR3 protein is CASSYGASNTEAFF. CDR3 DNA: TGTGCCAGCAGTTACGGGGCCTCGAACACTGAAGCTTTCTTT.